This T cell receptor (beta chain) was observed in a study of T cell responses to AZD1222 COVID-19 vaccine. On the study more broadly: Pooled in the analysis were second doses at about 4 or about 12 weeks. General observations from the study: The repertoires were collected only after the peak T cell response.

This clone was found once. Its specificity is not known. The repertoire was sequenced with immunoSEQ multiplex PCR; TCRdb's copy has only in-frame clones and lacks some. The data contain fewer than 110,000 clones, more than 70% of them singletons. This CDR3 is built from 11 residues. Germline V gene sequence: CDR1 GTSNPN, CDR2 SVGIG (reference sequence). With 0 bases removed from V and 10 bases from J, the gap between germline ends came to 7 bases. Material: peripheral blood, obtained on day 0 of AZD1222 vaccination. The receptor was isolated from an adult in good health. The chain carries TRBV30 and TRBJ1-3; D is perhaps TRBD1 (6 bases). CDR3 region: CAWSVGGTIYF. DNA of the CDR3: TGTGCCTGGAGTGTAGGGGGAACCATATATTTT.